This TCR beta chain was sequenced during a study of response to subunit inactivated influenza vaccine. Notes on the study in general: That few new T cells are recruited by each seasonal influenza vaccination was the authors' suggestion.

CDR1 PRHDT and CDR2 FYEKMQ come from the germline V gene (reference sequence). CDR3 length: 15 residues. The trim removed 5 bases at V and 4 bases at J, leaving 4 bases unmatched. Via MiXCR, TCRdb re-called the RT-PCR reads, giving one row per CDR3 protein. The sample carries fewer than 400,000 distinct CDR3 sequences, 20% to 25% recorded once. This clonotype came up a few times. What it binds is unknown. The sequence was obtained from a man in his fifties or sixties who received an inactivated influenza vaccine. The material sequenced was PBMCs from blood, taken 21 months after vaccination. This chain links TRBV13 with TRBJ2-2; 10 bases fit TRBD1. CDR3 sequence reads: CASSRDRGLTGELFF. The DNA of the CDR3 is TGTGCCAGCAGCCGCGACAGGGGGCTCACCGGGGAGCTGTTTTTT. The full variable domain, completed using reference TRBV13 and TRBJ2-2, is AAGVIQSPRHLIKEKRETATLKCYPIPRHDTVYWYQQGPGQDPQFLISFYEKMQSDKGSIPDRFSAQQFSDYHSELNMSSLELGDSALYFCASSRDRGLTGELFFGEGSRLTVL.